The 30 T cell receptor beta chains below were found in one sample sequenced in a study of T-cell reconstitution after alpha-beta-depleted transplantation in children. Unique molecular identifiers were incorporated into the prepared TCRbeta library. MiXCR, applied by TCRdb to the PCR reads, yields one record per CDR3 protein. Of over 200,000 distinct CDR3 sequences in the sample, under 9.5% were seen once. The sample in question was PBMCs from the stem cell graft donor, obtained from the stem cell graft. The source is a human donor who donated a stem cell graft to a child with acute lymphoblastic leukemia.

This clonotype was observed a few times. This chain joins TRBV5-1 and TRBJ2-3; 9 positions agree with TRBD2. Germline assignment: CDR1 SGHRS and CDR2 YFSETQ. The CDR3 totals 16 residues. J lost 1 base, V lost 3 bases, and 6 bases had no gene match. In nucleotides, the CDR3 is TGCGCCAGCAGCTCAGGGACTAGCTTAGGCACAGATACGCAGTATTTT. Protein: CASSSGTSLGTDTQYF.

This clonotype was counted a few times. The chain has TRBV12-3 or TRBV12-4 and TRBJ1-5; 7 nucleotides match TRBD1. The V segment lost 5 bases and the J segment 0 bases; nucleotides outside the gene matches: 19. The CDR3 is 20 amino acids. This chain's CDR3 is CASSILGGSWFVGSNQPQHF. In DNA form, the CDR3 reads TGTGCCAGCAGTATCCTAGGGGGCAGCTGGTTCGTCGGTAGCAATCAGCCCCAGCATTTT.

V usage is TRBV12-3 or TRBV12-4 and J usage is TRBJ2-7, with 9 nucleotides matching TRBD1. The CDR3 is made up of 15 amino acids. V was pared by 5 bases and J by 5 bases, with 10 bases of the junction left unmatched. CDR3 nucleotide sequence: TGTGCCAGCAGTATATCCGGGACAGGGAGTGACGAGCAGTACTTC. It specifies CASSISGTGSDEQYF.

The rearrangement joins TRBV5-4 to TRBJ2-2; the match to TRBD2 covers 8 bases. This CDR3 has 16 amino acids. With 4 bases clipped from V and 6 bases from J, the junction kept 11 bases outside the gene matches. CDR1 and CDR2 from the germline V gene are SGHNT and YYREEE (reference sequence). The CDR3 reads CASSPISGLAAGELFF. The CDR3 DNA reads TGTGCCAGCAGCCCAATCAGCGGACTAGCAGCCGGGGAGCTGTTTTTT.

This clonotype was seen ten or more times. The gene calls are TRBV6-2 or TRBV6-3 and TRBJ1-1; TRBD1 is a possible D gene (6 bases). V shed 6 bases and J shed 1 base, with 21 bases lying between them. The CDR3 is made up of 17 amino acids. From germline, CDR1 is MNHEY and CDR2 SVGEGT. The CDR3 spells CASSPRGLKGGNTEAFF. Written as DNA, the CDR3 is TGTGCCAGCAGCCCCCGGGGGCTGAAAGGTGGGAACACTGAAGCTTTCTTT.

This clonotype was detected ten times or more. The genes are TRBV3-1 and TRBJ2-5; TRBD2 might be the D (5 bases). Trimming stripped 0 bases from V and 5 bases from J, with 13 bases between. This CDR3 is built from 15 residues. The germline CDR1 and CDR2 sequences are LGHDT and YNNKEL (reference sequence). For the CDR3, the DNA is TGTGCCAGCAGCCAAGATACTAGAGGCGAGGAGACCCAGTACTTC. It codes for CASSQDTRGEETQYF.

The V and J genes are TRBV5-6 and TRBJ1-5, with 8 bases identical to TRBD1. CDR1 and CDR2 (germline): SGHDT, YYEEEE. Unmatched junction bases numbered 3, after V lost 4 bases and J lost 0 bases. The CDR3 spans 15 residues. CDR3 sequence: CASSGQGYSNQPQHF. For the CDR3, the DNA is TGTGCCAGCAGCGGACAGGGCTATAGCAATCAGCCCCAGCATTTT. The full variable domain, in which reference TRBV5-6 and TRBJ1-5 provide the parts outside the CDR3, is DAGVTQSPTHLIKTRGQQVTLRCSPKSGHDTVSWYQQALGQGPQFIFQYYEEEERQRGNFPDRFSGHQFPNYSSELNVNALLLGDSALYLCASSGQGYSNQPQHFGDGTRLSIL.

At least ten counts were recorded for this clonotype. The chain employs TRBV14 and TRBJ1-2; D unresolved. The CDR3 length is 13 residues. Trimming took off 1 base at V and 7 bases at J, with 10 bases between the two ends. In germline, CDR1 is SGHDN, CDR2 FVKESK. Here the CDR3 reads CASSQVPLTGYTF. The CDR3 DNA reads as TGTGCCAGCAGCCAAGTTCCCCTTACTGGCTACACCTTC.

This rearrangement joins TRBV7-2 to TRBJ2-7; D is uncertain. The germline CDR1 and CDR2 sequences are SGHTA and FQGNSA. The CDR3 extends over 13 amino acids. The germline V and J ends were trimmed by 2 bases and 5 bases, with 10 bases remaining between them. DNA for the CDR3: TGTGCCAGCAGCTTAACCCAGGTCGACGAGCAGTACTTC. Its translation is CASSLTQVDEQYF. The entire variable domain, with the rest obtained from reference TRBV7-2 and TRBJ2-7, is as follows: GAGVSQSPSNKVTEKGKDVELRCDPISGHTALYWYRQSLGQGLEFLIYFQGNSAPDKSGLPSDRFSAERTGGSVSTLTIQRTQQEDSAVYLCASSLTQVDEQYFGPGTRLTVT.

This clonotype has at least ten counts. The rearrangement uses TRBV20-1 and TRBJ1-2, with D unclear. Between the trimmed V and J ends, which lost 3 bases and 0 bases, there was a span of 8 bases. This CDR3 spans 13 amino acids. Germline CDR1 DFQATT, CDR2 SNEGSKA (reference sequence). The CDR3 bases are TGCAGTGCTAGGCCGCCCTCTAACTATGGCTACACCTTC. Its protein is CSARPPSNYGYTF.

V gene TRBV29-1 combines with J gene TRBJ2-1; 7 bases are a match to TRBD1. J gave up 8 bases and V 3 bases, and 4 bases lay outside the gene matches. Germline V gene sequence: CDR1 SQVTM, CDR2 ANQGSEA. The CDR3 sequence is 12 residues long. The CDR3 DNA follows: TGCAGCGTTGACCAGGGGGAATATGAGCAGTTCTTC. Translation: CSVDQGEYEQFF.

This clonotype was detected only a few times. This chain uses TRBV7-9 with TRBJ1-2; D might be TRBD1 (5 bases). Trimming took off 5 bases at V and 4 bases at J, with 26 bases between the two ends. This CDR3 is built from 18 residues. Germline values: CDR1 SEHNR, CDR2 FQNEAQ (reference sequence). For the CDR3, the DNA is TGTGCCAGCAGCCCCCGAGCACTGGGGCGGGCAACAAGCTATGGCTACACCTTC. Translating gives CASSPRALGRATSYGYTF. Drawing the rest from reference TRBV7-9 and TRBJ1-2, the complete variable domain is DTGVSQNPRHKITKRGQNVTFRCDPISEHNRLYWYRQTLGQGPEFLTYFQNEAQLEKSRLLSDRFSAERPKGSFSTLEIQRTEQGDSAMYLCASSPRALGRATSYGYTFGSGTRLTVV.

This clonotype was found many times. The V gene is TRBV29-1, the J gene TRBJ1-2, with no clear D. Germline V CDR1 and CDR2: SQVTM, ANQGSEA. V shed 3 bases and J shed 4 bases, with 6 bases lying between them. This CDR3 is built from 11 residues. The DNA for the CDR3 is TGCAGCGTTGATCTAGGCTATGGCTACACCTTC. It yields the protein CSVDLGYGYTF.

The rearrangement uses TRBV7-9 and TRBJ1-1; TRBD1 matches 8 bases. Germline assignment: CDR1 SEHNR and CDR2 FQNEAQ (reference sequence). The CDR3 length is 12 residues. Unmatched junction bases numbered 7, after V lost 5 bases and J lost 11 bases. The CDR3 DNA sequence: TGTGCCAGCAGCCTGGACAGGGTTTTGGCTTTCTTT. This encodes CASSLDRVLAFF.

This clonotype has ten or more counts. V and J are TRBV27 and TRBJ2-5, with D possibly being TRBD1 (5 bases). Germline V gene data show CDR1 as MNHEY and CDR2 as SMNVEV (reference sequence). The V gene lost 5 bases and the J gene lost 3 bases, with 13 bases spanning the gap. The CDR3 contains 14 residues. Here the CDR3 DNA reads TGTGCCAGCAGTCCGACAGACTCTAAAGAGACCCAGTACTTC. This gives the protein CASSPTDSKETQYF.

This clonotype has ten or more counts. The CDR3 coding sequence is TGCGCCAGCAGCTTGCGAAGTCGAATTGGACAGGGATTGGCCGGGGAGCTGTTTTTT. As protein: CASSLRSRIGQGLAGELFF. The chain couples TRBV5-1 to TRBJ2-2, with 8 bases identical to TRBD1. The CDR3 is made up of 19 amino acids. The germline V gene encodes CDR1 SGHRS and CDR2 YFSETQ. Trimming took 1 base from V and 6 from J; bases not matched to a gene: 17.

The CDR3 DNA sequence: TGTGCCTGGATTATACCGAACACCGGGGAGCTGTTTTTT. Protein: CAWIIPNTGELFF. The chain employs TRBV30 and TRBJ2-2, with D unclear. Trimming removed 4 bases from V and 0 bases from J, with 6 bases in between. The CDR3 extends over 13 amino acids. The germline V gene encodes CDR1 GTSNPN and CDR2 SVGIG (reference sequence).

This rearrangement joins TRBV11-2 to TRBJ1-4; D gene uncertain. The CDR3 length is 14 residues. CDR1 SGHAT and CDR2 FQNNGV come from the germline V gene. V was trimmed by 5 bases and J by 1 base, leaving 8 bases between them. DNA for the CDR3: TGTGCCAGCAGCCCCAGCCGAACTAATGAAAAACTGTTTTTT. This encodes CASSPSRTNEKLFF. The full variable domain, rest sourced from reference TRBV11-2 and TRBJ1-4, is EAGVAQSPRYKIIEKRQSVAFWCNPISGHATLYWYQQILGQGPKLLIQFQNNGVVDDSQLPKDRFSAERLKGVDSTLKIQPAKLEDSAVYLCASSPSRTNEKLFFGSGTQLSVL.

This clonotype was counted between two and nine times. The chain employs TRBV12-3 or TRBV12-4 and TRBJ1-1, with a weak D call TRBD1 (5 bases). The CDR3 is 17 residues long. Trimming cost V 2 bases and J 0 bases, with 16 bases left between them. CDR3 amino acids: CASSLWLTAQMNTEAFF. In DNA form, the CDR3 reads TGTGCCAGCAGTTTATGGCTGACAGCACAGATGAACACTGAAGCTTTCTTT.

This clonotype was detected only a few times. The CDR3 nucleotides read TGTGCCAGCAGCAAATGGAGCAGGACTTGTTCCTACGAGCAGTACTTC. Amino acid sequence: CASSKWSRTCSYEQYF. The chain couples TRBV21-1 to TRBJ2-7; TRBD2, as called in the table, went unchecked against the DNA. TRBV21-1 is annotated as a pseudogene. This CDR3 contains 16 residues.

This clonotype has ten or more counts. This chain links TRBV29-1 with TRBJ2-1; 7 positions agree with TRBD2. This CDR3 has 13 residues. The V segment lost 7 bases and the J segment 2 bases; nucleotides outside the gene matches: 5. In germline, CDR1 is SQVTM, CDR2 ANQGSEA. CDR3 DNA: TGCAGCGACCGGGACTACACCTACAATGAGCAGTTCTTC. It translates to CSDRDYTYNEQFF.

A few counts support this clonotype. The rearrangement joins TRBV6-1 to TRBJ2-2; no definite D call. The V gene lost 7 bases and the J gene lost 0 bases, with 9 bases spanning the gap. Germline V lookup: CDR1 MNHNS, CDR2 SASEGT. This CDR3 has 14 residues. Here the CDR3 DNA reads TGTGCCAGCAAGGCAGACTCGAACACCGGGGAGCTGTTTTTT. Encoded protein: CASKADSNTGELFF.

Turning to this clonotype: A much larger clone lies a single base off, so this may be a read error. For the CDR3, the DNA is TGCGCCAGCAGCTTGGTTACGGGTCATTCATATACGCAGTATTTT. It translates to CASSLVTGHSYTQYF. This rearrangement joins TRBV5-1 to TRBJ2-3; unclear D gene. The CDR3 has 15 amino acids. The V and J ends lost 0 bases and 7 bases respectively, with 15 bases between them. CDR1 and CDR2 from the germline V gene are SGHRS and YFSETQ. The whole variable domain, remainder taken from reference TRBV5-1 and TRBJ2-3, is KAGVTQTPRYLIKTRGQQVTLSCSPISGHRSVSWYQQTPGQGLQFLFEYFSETQRNKGNFPGRFSGRQFSNSRSEMNVSTLELGDSALYLCASSLVTGHSYTQYFGPGTRLTVL.

This clonotype was found a few times. The rearrangement joins TRBV27 to TRBJ2-5; D is perhaps TRBD1 (5 bases). The CDR3 spans 15 residues. The germline CDR1 and CDR2 sequences are MNHEY and SMNVEV (reference sequence). Trimming removed 0 bases at V and 5 bases at J, with 13 bases between. CDR3 in amino acids: CASSLSLQGRETQYF. The DNA of the CDR3 is TGTGCCAGCAGTTTATCGTTGCAGGGAAGGGAGACCCAGTACTTC.

The chain carries TRBV12-5 and TRBJ1-5; maybe TRBD1 (6 bases). The CDR3 runs to 14 residues. Germline V gives CDR1 LGHNT, CDR2 FRNRAP. The V end lost 1 base, the J end lost 2 bases, and 6 bases lay between the germline ends. The CDR3 coding sequence is TGTGCTAGTGGTTTGGGGGGGCGCAATCAGCCCCAGCATTTT. Its protein is CASGLGGRNQPQHF.

In this sample, this clonotype turned up many times. V gene TRBV12-3 or TRBV12-4 combines with J gene TRBJ2-7; D gene ambiguous. The CDR3 extends over 14 amino acids. V was cut by 4 bases and J by 2 bases, with 12 bases left in between. The CDR3: CASSSLGVTYEQYF. In nucleotides, the CDR3 is TGTGCCAGCAGTTCCCTGGGCGTTACCTACGAGCAGTACTTC.

In its sample, this clonotype was seen a few times. This chain links TRBV25-1 with TRBJ2-1; 9 nucleotides line up with TRBD1. The trim removed 6 bases at V and 2 bases at J, leaving 2 bases unmatched. Germline CDR1 reads MGHDK; CDR2 reads SYGVNS. The CDR3 is 14 amino acids. CDR3 coding DNA: TGTGCCAGCAGGGGGACAGGGACCTACAATGAGCAGTTCTTC. Protein sequence: CASRGTGTYNEQFF.

This clonotype showed up many times. This rearrangement joins TRBV4-1 to TRBJ2-2; 8 nucleotides align to TRBD2. V shed 1 base and J 1 base; nucleotides not matched to a gene: 5. Germline CDR1 and CDR2: MGHRA and YSYEKL. The CDR3 covers 17 residues. CDR3 residues: CASSQVGLAGNTGELFF. CDR3 bases: TGCGCCAGCAGCCAAGTAGGACTAGCAGGGAACACCGGGGAGCTGTTTTTT.

This clonotype was seen only a few times. The chain carries TRBV2 and TRBJ1-5, with 9 positions matching TRBD1. The CDR3 covers 13 residues. Germline assignment: CDR1 SNHLY and CDR2 FYNNEI. V gave up 4 bases and J gave up 10 bases; unmatched junction bases: 5. CDR3 coding DNA: TGTGCCAGCAGTGGACAGGGGGTAGACCCCCAGCATTTT. Translation: CASSGQGVDPQHF.

This clonotype was seen many times. V is TRBV15 and J is TRBJ1-6; 7 nucleotides align to TRBD1. Germline assignment: CDR1 LNHNV and CDR2 YYDKDF (reference sequence). The CDR3 totals 13 residues. Germline trimming cut 8 bases from V and 5 bases from J; bases unmatched to any gene: 3. CDR3 coding DNA: TGTGCCACCGGTCAGGGGGATAATTCACCCCTCCACTTT. Its translation: CATGQGDNSPLHF.